These 10 T cell receptor beta chains share one sample of origin, sequenced in a study of blood T cell repertoires in COVID-19. Assay used: immunoSEQ multiplex PCR; TCRdb lists only in-frame clones, some missing. This table holds under 100,000 clones, around four fifths found once. Sequenced input: peripheral blood. Source of these receptors: a human donor in a cohort sampled during active COVID-19.

This chain joins TRBV6-5 and TRBJ1-4, with D tentatively TRBD1 (6 bases). Germline CDR1 is MNHEY and CDR2 is SVGAGI. CDR3 length: 13 amino acids. The ends were cut back, 6 bases at V and 8 bases at J, with 13 bases in the middle. CDR3 amino acids: CASRETGTEKLFF. The CDR3 coding sequence is TGTGCCAGCAGAGAGACCGGGACAGAAAAACTGTTTTTT.

The genes are TRBV7-9 and TRBJ2-5, with 7 nucleotides matching TRBD1. Germline-derived CDR1 and CDR2 are SEHNR and FQNEAQ (reference sequence). The length of the CDR3 is 15 residues. Trimming took 0 bases from V and 2 from J; bases not matched to a gene: 3. The CDR3 nucleotides read TGTGCCAGCAGCTTAGCTACAGGGGCGCAAGAGACCCAGTACTTC. Its protein is CASSLATGAQETQYF. Supplemented by reference TRBV7-9 and TRBJ2-5, the full variable domain reads DTGVSQNPRHKITKRGQNVTFRCDPISEHNRLYWYRQTLGQGPEFLTYFQNEAQLEKSRLLSDRFSAERPKGSFSTLEIQRTEQGDSAMYLCASSLATGAQETQYFGPGTRLLVL.

The chain recombines TRBV24-1 with TRBJ1-2; TRBD1 matches 7 bases. Unmatched junction bases numbered 3, after V lost 4 bases and J lost 2 bases. The CDR3 totals 14 residues. Germline V lookup: CDR1 KGHDR, CDR2 SFDVKD. Here the CDR3 DNA reads TGTGCCACCAGTGACTGGGACAGAAACTATGGCTACACCTTC. It specifies CATSDWDRNYGYTF.

This clone was seen more than once but under ten times. This sequence joins TRBV5-8 and TRBJ1-3, with TRBD1 as a possible D gene (5 bases). V shed 5 bases and J shed 3 bases, with 9 bases lying between them. Germline V gene sequence: CDR1 SGHTS, CDR2 YDEGEE. The CDR3 consists of 13 residues. For the CDR3, the DNA is TGTGCCAGCAGGACGGGGGTTGGAAACACCATATATTTT. Residues: CASRTGVGNTIYF.

V and J are TRBV6-5 and TRBJ2-3; TRBD2 is a possible D gene (6 bases). The CDR3 totals 12 residues. Trimming shortened V by 8 bases and J by 1 base, and 7 bases separated the two germline ends. Per the germline V gene, CDR1 is MNHEY and CDR2 is SVGAGI. The CDR3 nucleotides read TGTGCCAGCGGAGGGGGCACAGATACGCAGTATTTT. Its protein is CASGGGTDTQYF.

This clone was found a few times. V gene TRBV18 combines with J gene TRBJ2-7; D might be TRBD1 (7 bases). This CDR3 spans 13 amino acids. With 4 bases removed from V and 4 bases from J, the gap between germline ends came to 11 bases. The germline CDR1 and CDR2 sequences are KGHSH and LQKENI. The CDR3 spells CASSLAGQYEQYF. In nucleotides, the CDR3 is TGTGCCAGCTCACTGGCGGGACAGTACGAGCAGTACTTC.

CDR3 in amino acids: CASRAGGFGEKLFF. The CDR3 bases are TGTGCCAGCAGAGCAGGGGGCTTTGGTGAAAAACTGTTTTTT. This sequence joins TRBV6-5 and TRBJ1-4; TRBD1 matches 8 bases. V shed 6 bases, J shed 7 bases, and the junction held 7 bases outside the gene matches. Germline CDR1 and CDR2: MNHEY and SVGAGI. The CDR3 covers 14 residues.

V gene TRBV30 combines with J gene TRBJ1-5; 8 bases agree with TRBD1. CDR1 is GTSNPN, CDR2 SVGIG, per germline (reference sequence). There are 16 residues in the CDR3. The V and J ends lost 1 base and 4 bases, in that order; junction bases with no gene match: 9. The CDR3, as DNA: TGTGCCTGGAGTGGGGGGTGGACAGGGTTGAATCAGCCCCAGCATTTT. Translation gives CAWSGGWTGLNQPQHF.

The V and J genes are TRBV6-2 or TRBV6-3 and TRBJ1-2; D is unresolved. There are 12 residues in the CDR3. Deletions cut 6 bases from V and 7 bases from J, with 12 bases between. Germline CDR1 reads MNHEY; CDR2 reads SVGEGT. CDR3 coding DNA: TGTGCCAGCAGCGGACCTGCGGGTGGCTACACCTTC. Translating gives CASSGPAGGYTF.

This clone was detected a few times. The CDR3 DNA follows: TGCGCCAGCAGCCAGACAGGGGTCTCGAGGACCCTCCACTTT. Its protein is CASSQTGVSRTLHF. This rearrangement joins TRBV4-1 to TRBJ1-6; 8 bases map to TRBD1. The CDR3 runs to 14 residues. Germline CDR1 reads MGHRA; CDR2 reads YSYEKL. V was pared by 3 bases and J by 14 bases, with 9 bases of the junction left unmatched.